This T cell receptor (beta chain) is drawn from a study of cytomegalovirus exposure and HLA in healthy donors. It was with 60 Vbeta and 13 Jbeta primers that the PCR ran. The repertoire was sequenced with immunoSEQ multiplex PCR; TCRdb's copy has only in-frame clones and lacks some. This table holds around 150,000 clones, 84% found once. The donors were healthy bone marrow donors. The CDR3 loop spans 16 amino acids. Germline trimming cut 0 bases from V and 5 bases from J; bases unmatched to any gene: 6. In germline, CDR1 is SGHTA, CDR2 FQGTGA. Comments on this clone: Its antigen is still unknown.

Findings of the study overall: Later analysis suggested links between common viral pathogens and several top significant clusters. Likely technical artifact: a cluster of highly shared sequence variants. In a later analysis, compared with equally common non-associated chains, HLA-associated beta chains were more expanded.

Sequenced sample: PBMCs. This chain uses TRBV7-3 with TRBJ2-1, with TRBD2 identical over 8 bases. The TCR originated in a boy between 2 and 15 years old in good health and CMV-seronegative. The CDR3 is CASSLTFSGGDNEQFF. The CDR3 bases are TGTGCCAGCAGCTTAACGTTTTCCGGGGGGGACAATGAGCAGTTCTTC.